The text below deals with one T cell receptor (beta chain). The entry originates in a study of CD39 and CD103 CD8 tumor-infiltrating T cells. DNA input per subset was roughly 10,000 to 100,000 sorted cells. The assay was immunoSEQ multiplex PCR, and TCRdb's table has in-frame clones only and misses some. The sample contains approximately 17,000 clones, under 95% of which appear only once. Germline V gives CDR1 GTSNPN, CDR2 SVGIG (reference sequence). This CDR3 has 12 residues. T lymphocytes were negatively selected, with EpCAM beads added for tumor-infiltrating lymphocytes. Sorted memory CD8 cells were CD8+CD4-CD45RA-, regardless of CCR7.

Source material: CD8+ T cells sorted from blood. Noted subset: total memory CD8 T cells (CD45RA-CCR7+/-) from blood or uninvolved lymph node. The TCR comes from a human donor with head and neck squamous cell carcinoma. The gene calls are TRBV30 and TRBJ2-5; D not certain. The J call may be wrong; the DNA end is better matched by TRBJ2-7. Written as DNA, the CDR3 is TGTGCCTGGAGTGTACAAAGGTTCGAGCAGTACTTC. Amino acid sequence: CAWSVQRFEQYF.